The 10 T cell receptor beta chains given below trace back to one sample, sequenced in a study of cytomegalovirus exposure and HLA in healthy donors. The PCR ran on 60 Vbeta and 13 Jbeta primers. TCRdb's table, derived via immunoSEQ multiplex PCR, lists solely in-frame clones and lacks some. The sample records 210,000 or so clones, 70% to 90% being singletons. Sequencing input: PBMCs. These receptors all stem from a girl aged 2 to 9 in good health and CMV-seronegative.

The chain carries TRBV20-1 and TRBJ2-4; 7 bases map to TRBD1. The V gene end was trimmed by 6 bases and the J gene end by 12 bases; junction bases not matched to a gene: 8. The CDR3 loop spans 11 amino acids. Germline V lookup: CDR1 DFQATT, CDR2 SNEGSKA (reference sequence). The CDR3: CSALSDRAQYF. CDR3 nucleotide sequence: TGCAGTGCGCTCAGTGACAGGGCTCAGTACTTC.

This clone showed up just once. The J gene is TRBJ2-3, the V gene TRBV6-1; tentative D call: TRBD2 (5 bases). The CDR3 runs 19 residues. V shed 4 bases and J shed 4 bases, with 27 bases lying between them. Germline CDR1 MNHNS, CDR2 SASEGT. CDR3 sequence reads: CASSVESTIWRRVADTQYF. CDR3 sequence (DNA): TGTGCCAGCAGTGTAGAGAGTACGATTTGGCGGCGGGTGGCAGATACGCAGTATTTT.

This chain links TRBV25-1 with TRBJ1-2, with 7 bases identical to TRBD1. V gave up 4 bases and J gave up 5 bases; unmatched junction bases: 1. Germline assignment: CDR1 MGHDK and CDR2 SYGVNS. CDR3 size: 12 residues. The CDR3 DNA follows: TGTGCCAGCAGTGGACAGGGATATGGCTACACCTTC. This codes for CASSGQGYGYTF.

The V call is TRBV11-3, the J call TRBJ2-1; D might be TRBD2 (6 bases). Per the germline V gene, CDR1 is SGHNT and CDR2 is YENEEA. This CDR3 has 13 amino acids. Trimming took 1 base from V and 7 from J, leaving 8 bases between them. The CDR3 here is CASSLGGGNEQFF. CDR3 DNA sequence: TGTGCCAGCAGCTTAGGTGGGGGGAATGAGCAGTTCTTC.

The chain links TRBV5-4 to TRBJ2-2; TRBD2 matches at 15 bases. The CDR3 runs 16 residues. Germline V gene lookup returns CDR1 SGHNT and CDR2 YYREEE (reference sequence). Germline trimming cut 3 bases from V and 7 bases from J; bases unmatched to any gene: 4. In DNA, the CDR3 is TGTGCCAGCAGCTCCGGACTAGCGGGGGGGGTCGGGGAGCTGTTTTTT. Residues: CASSSGLAGGVGELFF.

This chain uses TRBV4-1 with TRBJ2-1; D is perhaps TRBD2 (5 bases). CDR3 length: 20 residues. Trimming removed 4 bases from V and 0 bases from J, with 25 bases in between. Germline V lookup: CDR1 MGHRA, CDR2 YSYEKL. The CDR3, as DNA: TGCGCCAGCAGCCCTTCGGGGAGCCGGACGATATCGATCTCCTACAATGAGCAGTTCTTC. The encoded protein is CASSPSGSRTISISYNEQFF.

The genes are TRBV11-2 and TRBJ2-5; 7 bases align to TRBD2. V shed 0 bases, J shed 1 base, and the junction held 8 bases outside the gene matches. Germline CDR1 is SGHAT and CDR2 is FQNNGV. CDR3 length: 17 amino acids. In DNA, the CDR3 is TGTGCCAGCAGCTTAGAGCTGGCTAGCGGCCCCCAAGAGACCCAGTACTTC. Protein sequence: CASSLELASGPQETQYF. Full variable domain (remainder filled in from reference TRBV11-2 and TRBJ2-5): EAGVAQSPRYKIIEKRQSVAFWCNPISGHATLYWYQQILGQGPKLLIQFQNNGVVDDSQLPKDRFSAERLKGVDSTLKIQPAKLEDSAVYLCASSLELASGPQETQYFGPGTRLLVL.

The chain uses TRBV29-1 and TRBJ1-1; 8 bases line up with TRBD1. Germline V CDR1 and CDR2: SQVTM, ANQGSEA. The V gene end was trimmed by 5 bases and the J gene end by 4 bases; junction bases not matched to a gene: 0. The CDR3 sequence is 11 residues long. The CDR3 reads CSVTGGTEAFF. CDR3 bases: TGCAGCGTTACAGGGGGCACTGAAGCTTTCTTT.

The genes are TRBV7-9 and TRBJ2-7; 7 bases match TRBD1. The CDR3 is 15 amino acids. V was pared by 5 bases and J by 2 bases, with 9 bases of the junction left unmatched. Germline CDR1 and CDR2: SEHNR and FQNEAQ (reference sequence). The CDR3 DNA reads TGTGCCAGCAGCCCCCACAGGGGACGTGCCTACGAGCAGTACTTC. Its protein product is CASSPHRGRAYEQYF.

The V call is TRBV19, the J call TRBJ1-4, with TRBD1 as a possible D gene (6 bases). The CDR3 loop spans 15 amino acids. Trimming cost V 6 bases and J 7 bases, with 18 bases left between them. The germline V gene has CDR1 LNHDA and CDR2 SQIVND (reference sequence). The CDR3 DNA is TGTGCCAGTAGCCCCACAGGGCCCGCCTTTGAAAAACTGTTTTTT. It is translated as CASSPTGPAFEKLFF.